What follows are 25 T cell receptor beta chains derived from one specimen sequenced in a study of PD-1 blockade in classical Hodgkin lymphoma. The protocol was immunoSEQ multiplex PCR, while the TCRdb copy is restricted to in-frame clones and leaves out a portion. Among more than 45,000 clones listed, around 93% were seen once. Following autologous stem cell transplantation, relapse occurred in every patient, and exposure to brentuximab vedotin varied. The sequences come from peripheral blood mononuclear cells (PBMCs), collected before the second cycle of nivolumab. These receptor sequences come from a human donor with classical Hodgkin lymphoma.

The chain couples TRBV25-1 to TRBJ2-3; possibly TRBD1 for D (6 bases). V was cut by 2 bases and J by 4 bases, with 10 bases left in between. The CDR3 is 14 residues long. Per germline, CDR1 MGHDK and CDR2 SYGVNS. The CDR3 protein is CASSEGGGPDTQYF. In DNA, the CDR3 is TGTGCCAGCAGTGAAGGTGGGGGCCCAGATACGCAGTATTTT.

The J gene is TRBJ1-5, the V gene TRBV30, with D unclear. This CDR3 contains 16 residues. V was shortened by 0 bases and J by 1 base, with 13 bases between the two germline ends. Germline V gives CDR1 GTSNPN, CDR2 SVGIG (reference sequence). For the CDR3, the DNA is TGTGCCTGGAGTGTAAGGTCAGCCGGGAGCAATCAGCCCCAGCATTTT. Its translation: CAWSVRSAGSNQPQHF.

V and J are TRBV7-2 and TRBJ2-1, with 7 bases lining up with TRBD2. Trimming cost V 6 bases and J 0 bases; bases outside gene matches: 11. The CDR3 consists of 17 residues. The V gene's germline CDR1 is SGHTA and CDR2 FQGNSA. CDR3 coding DNA: TGTGCCAGCAGGGAACTTCGAGCGGGGAGCTCCTACAATGAGCAGTTCTTC. Its protein is CASRELRAGSSYNEQFF.

V and J are TRBV28 and TRBJ2-3; weak D call: TRBD2 (6 bases). V was trimmed by 4 bases and J by 3 bases, leaving 8 bases between them. The germline gives CDR1 MDHEN, CDR2 SYDVKM. The CDR3 runs 13 residues. CDR3 in amino acids: CASSSGATDTQYF. The CDR3 nucleotides are TGTGCCAGCAGTTCGGGAGCGACAGATACGCAGTATTTT.

This chain connects TRBV9 to TRBJ1-3; 7 bases agree with TRBD1. Per germline, CDR1 SGDLS and CDR2 YYNGEE. CDR3 length: 16 residues. Trimming at V came to 3 bases and at J to 0 bases, leaving 6 bases not matched to a gene. CDR3 amino acids: CASSGGGTVSGNTIYF. The CDR3 nucleotides read TGTGCCAGCAGCGGCGGCGGGACAGTCTCTGGAAACACCATATATTTT.

The chain couples TRBV20-1 to TRBJ2-7, with no clear D. Germline CDR1 and CDR2: DFQATT and SNEGSKA (reference sequence). The CDR3 runs 11 residues. Trimming took 8 bases from V and 4 from J, leaving 12 bases between them. CDR3 nucleotide sequence: TGCAGTAACATCTGGTGTTACGAGCAGTACTTC. Its protein is CSNIWCYEQYF.

This rearrangement joins TRBV6-5 to TRBJ2-7; tentative D call: TRBD1 (6 bases). V was clipped by 4 bases and J by 2 bases, with 15 bases between them. Germline V gene lookup returns CDR1 MNHEY and CDR2 SVGAGI. The CDR3 is 15 residues long. CDR3 loop: CASSSLTGATYEQYF. The DNA for the CDR3 is TGTGCCAGCAGTTCACTGACAGGTGCGACCTACGAGCAGTACTTC.

The chain recombines TRBV5-8 with TRBJ2-7; 10 bases map to TRBD2. The V gene end was trimmed by 0 bases and the J gene end by 7 bases; junction bases not matched to a gene: 1. Germline V gene sequence: CDR1 SGHTS, CDR2 YDEGEE. This CDR3 has 13 amino acids. Written as DNA, the CDR3 is TGTGCCAGCAGCTTGGGACTAGCGGGTGAGCAGTACTTC. It is translated as CASSLGLAGEQYF.

This chain connects TRBV19 to TRBJ2-5; the D is unclear. Germline V gene data show CDR1 as LNHDA and CDR2 as SQIVND (reference sequence). The germline V and J ends were trimmed by 7 bases and 7 bases, with 10 bases remaining between them. This CDR3 is built from 11 residues. CDR3 amino acids: CASTHRGTQYF. Written as DNA, the CDR3 is TGTGCCAGTACTCATAGAGGGACCCAGTACTTC.

The chain carries TRBV2 and TRBJ2-3, with D possibly TRBD1 on 6 matching bases. CDR3 size: 13 residues. Germline V CDR1 and CDR2: SNHLY, FYNNEI. Trimming took off 6 bases at V and 5 bases at J, with 12 bases between the two ends. The CDR3 region is CASRGDTVDTQYF. As DNA, the CDR3 is TGTGCCAGCAGGGGGGACACGGTAGATACGCAGTATTTT.

The J gene is TRBJ1-6, the V gene TRBV9, with unresolved D. Germline loops: CDR1 SGDLS, CDR2 YYNGEE. The CDR3 extends over 15 amino acids. Trimming removed 0 bases from V and 11 bases from J, with 15 bases in between. This CDR3 reads CASSVGAQPPTPLHF. The CDR3 DNA is TGTGCCAGCAGCGTAGGTGCACAGCCTCCGACACCCCTCCACTTT.

The rearrangement links TRBV18 to TRBJ2-2; D uncertain. V was pared by 3 bases and J by 0 bases, with 14 bases between. CDR3 length: 17 amino acids. Per the germline V gene, CDR1 is KGHSH and CDR2 is LQKENI. The CDR3 loop reads CASSPLYSVANTGELFF. The CDR3 DNA reads as TGTGCCAGCTCACCCCTATATTCGGTAGCGAACACCGGGGAGCTGTTTTTT.

This clone was seen just once. The chain employs TRBV19 and TRBJ2-1; either TRBD1 or TRBD2 may supply D (6 bases each). The germline CDR1 and CDR2 sequences are LNHDA and SQIVND (reference sequence). Between the trimmed V and J ends, which lost 8 bases and 2 bases, there was a span of 16 bases. This CDR3 comprises 15 residues. The CDR3 DNA reads as TGTGCCAGTGTGGTGGATGGGGGGCCCTACAATGAGCAGTTCTTC. It specifies CASVVDGGPYNEQFF.

The J gene is TRBJ1-1, the V gene TRBV2, with a possible D match to TRBD1 (6 bases). Trimming cost V 0 bases and J 4 bases, with 21 bases left between them. The CDR3 totals 18 residues. CDR1 and CDR2 (germline): SNHLY, FYNNEI. The CDR3 here is CASSEARLTGTVSTEAFF. The CDR3 bases are TGTGCCAGCAGTGAAGCTAGACTTACAGGGACGGTGAGCACTGAAGCTTTCTTT.

The chain is built from TRBV28 and TRBJ1-3, with a weak D call TRBD1 (6 bases). The germline gives CDR1 MDHEN, CDR2 SYDVKM. The ends were cut back, 5 bases at V and 2 bases at J, with 13 bases in the middle. The CDR3 length is 15 residues. CDR3 protein: CASSPPGAAGNTIYF. DNA of the CDR3: TGTGCCAGCAGTCCCCCGGGGGCGGCTGGAAACACCATATATTTT.

This sequence joins TRBV27 and TRBJ1-2; 9 bases match TRBD1. Unmatched junction bases numbered 4, after V lost 0 bases and J lost 8 bases. The CDR3 spans 14 residues. Germline loops: CDR1 MNHEY, CDR2 SMNVEV (reference sequence). CDR3 residues: CASSLSGQGYGYTF. The CDR3, as DNA: TGTGCCAGCAGTTTATCGGGACAGGGATACGGCTACACCTTC.

The chain combines TRBV7-6 with TRBJ1-1; D not certain. The CDR3 totals 13 residues. Trimming pared 5 bases from V and 3 bases from J, leaving 10 bases between. The germline V gene encodes CDR1 SGHVS and CDR2 FNYEAQ. The CDR3 DNA sequence: TGTGCCAGCAGCCGAGGTGGGGACACTGAAGCTTTCTTT. It codes for CASSRGGDTEAFF.

The CDR3 protein is CASSGTTGELFF. The CDR3 region has the DNA TGTGCCAGCTCTGGAACCACCGGGGAGCTGTTTTTT. V gene TRBV18 combines with J gene TRBJ2-2; unclear D gene. Trimming stripped 6 bases from V and 4 bases from J, with 6 bases between. Per the germline V gene, CDR1 is KGHSH and CDR2 is LQKENI. The CDR3 has 12 residues.

This sequence joins TRBV7-9 and TRBJ2-7, with 9 bases fitting TRBD1. Germline CDR1 is SEHNR and CDR2 is FQNEAQ (reference sequence). V trimming: 3 bases; J trimming: 5 bases; junction bases outside the gene matches: 5. This CDR3 comprises 14 residues. In nucleotides, the CDR3 is TGTGCCAGCAGCTTCGGACAGGGGATCGACGAGCAGTACTTC. This codes for CASSFGQGIDEQYF.

The chain is built from TRBV28 and TRBJ2-7, with 8 bases lining up with TRBD1. In germline, CDR1 is MDHEN, CDR2 SYDVKM. Germline trimming cut 1 base from V and 4 bases from J; bases unmatched to any gene: 6. The CDR3 spans 15 residues. DNA of the CDR3: TGTGCCAGCAGTTTATCTCGGACAGGGAGTTACGAGCAGTACTTC. It encodes CASSLSRTGSYEQYF.

This chain joins TRBV7-6 and TRBJ1-3; D unclear. The CDR3 has 15 residues. V was cut by 2 bases and J by 3 bases, with 11 bases left in between. From germline, CDR1 is SGHVS and CDR2 FNYEAQ. CDR3 in amino acids: CASSLMAAYGNTIYF. The CDR3 nucleotides are TGTGCCAGCAGCTTAATGGCGGCCTATGGAAACACCATATATTTT.

The chain employs TRBV30 and TRBJ2-7; D might be TRBD2 (6 bases). The CDR3 is 14 amino acids. Germline V gene lookup returns CDR1 GTSNPN and CDR2 SVGIG (reference sequence). The V end lost 3 bases, the J end lost 6 bases, and 18 bases lay between the germline ends. The CDR3 loop reads CAWSRTGVIREQYF. Written as DNA, the CDR3 is TGTGCCTGGAGCCGGACGGGAGTTATCCGCGAGCAGTACTTC.

The rearrangement joins TRBV27 to TRBJ2-4; the D is unclear. Deletions cut 5 bases from V and 8 bases from J, with 19 bases between. This CDR3 has 15 amino acids. Germline V lookup: CDR1 MNHEY, CDR2 SMNVEV (reference sequence). CDR3 amino acids: CASSQQYRLADIQYF. CDR3 DNA sequence: TGTGCCAGCAGTCAACAGTACCGACTGGCTGACATTCAGTACTTC.

The chain is built from TRBV5-6 and TRBJ1-3; D possibly corresponds to TRBD1 (6 bases). There are 15 residues in the CDR3. Trimming took off 1 base at V and 2 bases at J, with 10 bases between the two ends. Germline V gives CDR1 SGHDT, CDR2 YYEEEE. The CDR3 loop reads CASSLKGGTGNTIYF. CDR3 bases: TGTGCCAGCAGCTTGAAGGGGGGCACTGGAAACACCATATATTTT.

The rearrangement uses TRBV18 and TRBJ2-5; TRBD2 aligns across 10 bases. The CDR3 consists of 20 residues. In germline, CDR1 is KGHSH, CDR2 LQKENI. J was trimmed by 4 bases and V by 5 bases; bases with no gene match: 22. CDR3 in DNA: TGTGCCAGCTCATGGGAGGGGCGAACTAGCGGGACCGGAGGGGGAGAGACCCAGTACTTC. It yields the protein CASSWEGRTSGTGGGETQYF.